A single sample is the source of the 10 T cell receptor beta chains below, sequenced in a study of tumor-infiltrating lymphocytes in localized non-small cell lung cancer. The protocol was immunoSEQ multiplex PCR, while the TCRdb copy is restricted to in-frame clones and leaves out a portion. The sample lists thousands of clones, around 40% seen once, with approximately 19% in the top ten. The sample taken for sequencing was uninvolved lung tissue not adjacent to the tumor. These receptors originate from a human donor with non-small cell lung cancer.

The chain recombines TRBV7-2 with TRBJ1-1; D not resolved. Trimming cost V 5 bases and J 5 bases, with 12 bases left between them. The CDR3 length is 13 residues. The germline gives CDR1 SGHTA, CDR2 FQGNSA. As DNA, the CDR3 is TGTGCCAGCAGCCCCATGGCGGGGACTGAAGCTTTCTTT. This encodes CASSPMAGTEAFF.

The CDR3 sequence: CASSLAPGQGRGTEAFF. Here the CDR3 DNA reads TGTGCCAGCAGCTTAGCCCCAGGACAGGGTCGGGGCACTGAAGCTTTCTTT. V and J are TRBV4-2 and TRBJ1-1; TRBD1 aligns across 8 bases. With 5 bases clipped from V and 4 bases from J, the junction kept 15 bases outside the gene matches. The germline V gene encodes CDR1 LGHNA and CDR2 YNFKEQ. This CDR3 spans 17 amino acids.

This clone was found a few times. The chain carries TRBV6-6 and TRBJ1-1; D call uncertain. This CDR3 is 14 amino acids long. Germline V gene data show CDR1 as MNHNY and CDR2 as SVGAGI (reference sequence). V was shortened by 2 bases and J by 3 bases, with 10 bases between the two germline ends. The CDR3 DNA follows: TGTGCCAGCAGTTACGGGGTGGTGGACACTGAAGCTTTCTTT. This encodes CASSYGVVDTEAFF.

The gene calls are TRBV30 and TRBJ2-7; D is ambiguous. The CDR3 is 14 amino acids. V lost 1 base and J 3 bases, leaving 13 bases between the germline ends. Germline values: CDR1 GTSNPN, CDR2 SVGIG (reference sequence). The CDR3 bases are TGTGCCTGGAGTGATGTGGCAGTTCGCTACGAGCAGTACGTC. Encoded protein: CAWSDVAVRYEQYV.

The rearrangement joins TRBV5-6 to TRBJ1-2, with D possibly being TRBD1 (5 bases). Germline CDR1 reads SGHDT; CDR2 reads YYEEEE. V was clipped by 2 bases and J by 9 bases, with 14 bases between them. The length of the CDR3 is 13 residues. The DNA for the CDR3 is TGTGCCAGCAGCTTATGGACGGGGGAAAGCTACACCTTC. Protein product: CASSLWTGESYTF.

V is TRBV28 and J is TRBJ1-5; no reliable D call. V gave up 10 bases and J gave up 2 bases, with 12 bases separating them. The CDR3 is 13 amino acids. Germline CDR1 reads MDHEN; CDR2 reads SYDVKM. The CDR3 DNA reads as TGTGCCACAGTGAGGGTTGGCAATCAGCCCCAGCATTTT. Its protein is CATVRVGNQPQHF.

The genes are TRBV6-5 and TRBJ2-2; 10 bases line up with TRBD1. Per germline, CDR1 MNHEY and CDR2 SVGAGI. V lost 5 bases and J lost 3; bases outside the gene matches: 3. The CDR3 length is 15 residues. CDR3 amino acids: CASSRTGGDTGELFF. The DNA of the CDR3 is TGTGCCAGCAGTAGGACAGGGGGGGACACCGGGGAGCTGTTTTTT.

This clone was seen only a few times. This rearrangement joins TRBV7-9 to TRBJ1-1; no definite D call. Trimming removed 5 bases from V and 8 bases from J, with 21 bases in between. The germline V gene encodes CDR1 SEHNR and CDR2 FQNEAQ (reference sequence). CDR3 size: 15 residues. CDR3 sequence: CASSTSWVVEREAFF. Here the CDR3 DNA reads TGTGCCAGCAGCACTAGTTGGGTTGTGGAGCGGGAAGCTTTCTTT.

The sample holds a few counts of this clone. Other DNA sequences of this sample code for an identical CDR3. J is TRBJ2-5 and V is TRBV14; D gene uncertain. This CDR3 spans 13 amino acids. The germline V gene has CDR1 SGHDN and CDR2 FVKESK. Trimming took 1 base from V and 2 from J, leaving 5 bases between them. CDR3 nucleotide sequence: TGTGCCAGCAGCCAAGCCCCACAAGAGACCCAGTACTTC. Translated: CASSQAPQETQYF.

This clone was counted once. The chain's CDR3 is CASSLNSGAGGGSWQYF. CDR3 DNA sequence: TGTGCCAGCAGCTTGAATAGCGGGGCCGGTGGGGGTTCCTGGCAGTACTTC. The chain employs TRBV5-4 and TRBJ2-7, with 8 bases identical to TRBD2. V was clipped by 1 base and J by 9 bases; unmatched bases: 18. CDR3 length equals 17 residues. Germline V gene data show CDR1 as SGHNT and CDR2 as YYREEE (reference sequence).